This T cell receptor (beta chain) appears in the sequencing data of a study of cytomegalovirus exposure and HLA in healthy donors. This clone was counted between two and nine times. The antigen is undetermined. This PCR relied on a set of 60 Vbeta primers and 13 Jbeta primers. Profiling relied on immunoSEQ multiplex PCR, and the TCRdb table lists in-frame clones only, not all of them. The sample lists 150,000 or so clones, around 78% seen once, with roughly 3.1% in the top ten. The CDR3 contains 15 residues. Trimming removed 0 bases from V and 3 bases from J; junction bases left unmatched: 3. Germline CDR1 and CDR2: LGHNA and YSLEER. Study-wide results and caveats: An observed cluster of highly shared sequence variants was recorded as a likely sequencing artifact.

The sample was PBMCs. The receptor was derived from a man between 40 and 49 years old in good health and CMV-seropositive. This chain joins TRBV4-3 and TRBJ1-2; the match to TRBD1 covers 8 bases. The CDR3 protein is CASSQDEQGDYGYTF. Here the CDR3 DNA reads TGCGCCAGCAGCCAAGACGAACAGGGGGACTATGGCTACACCTTC.